This paragraph covers one TCR beta chain sequence. This clone was observed once. Its specific antigen is unknown. No base qualities exist here, and no much larger clone lies one base off it. The data belong to a study of cytomegalovirus exposure and HLA in healthy donors (dated by TCRdb to between 2016 and 2019). Study-level background: According to an earlier analysis of several hundred of the donors, roughly 180 million T cells yielded over 90 million unique TCR beta sequences and around 300 Gb of sequence data. Of the roughly 410 genotyped donors, 65% to 90% were placed in the genetic ancestry cluster associated with self-reported Caucasian donors. Several DR-DQ haplotypes were handled as single units for association and clustering, since linkage in the cohort was strong. In a later genetic analysis, genome-wide SNP genotypes for about three fifths of the roughly 670 donors were used, and that subset was treated as a discovery cohort. The aim of the study was to test whether cataloging public T cell receptors could identify signatures of past pathogen exposure. The study profiled the T cell repertoires of 550 to 700 subjects by immunosequencing and related them to cytomegalovirus serostatus. Besides the first cohort of 666 subjects, a separate validation cohort made up of over 95 different subjects was used. The number of typed donors differed by locus: about 620-640 for A, B, C, DRB1 and DQB1; approximately 540 for DQA1; about 600 for DPA1; and around 490 for DPB1. The study combined high-throughput TCR immunosequencing, statistical association of individual TCRs with disease status, and machine learning to predict cytomegalovirus infection status. Among 300 to 500 genotyped donors of the cohort, an average of approximately 220,000 unique TCR beta nucleotide sequences was sequenced per donor, of which roughly 17% were non-productive. An earlier analysis of some 500 of the donors applied high-throughput TCR beta sequencing to assess whether each TCR beta V gene segment acted as functional or pseudogenic. About 300 gigabases of sequencing data and around 90 million unique TCR sequences made up an early release that covered under 750 HLA-typed donors. Donor age, sex, ethnicity and CMV serostatus were compiled together with the repertoire data. HLA typing covered class I and class II loci at four-digit resolution. All discovery cohort repertoires had been generated using a single sequencing platform. A later analysis re-examined previously published TCR beta repertoires from just over 650 donors and added high-resolution HLA genotyping to investigate patterns of TCR occurrence. In the later analysis, no new phenotypic data were used to find candidate immune exposures; instead, reliance was placed on TCR beta sequences and their occurrence across donors.

Relative to germline, V is missing 4 bases and J is missing 7 bases, with 6 bases of the junction outside any gene match. CDR1 and CDR2 were assigned from the germline V gene as LGHNA and YNFKEQ. From the cysteine through the phenylalanine, the CDR3 covers 14 amino acids. Here the CDR3 DNA is all that survives: 42 bases in frame from base 1. In total, about 650 healthy bone marrow donors made up the cohort. All cohort members were sampled while nominally healthy, although unrecorded immune exposures were likely present. The donor tested CMV seronegative and was one of the 352 seronegative cohort members. Each donor provided a peripheral blood sample, and peripheral blood mononuclear cells were used for TCR beta sequencing. The Qiagen DNeasy Blood Extraction Kit was used to extract genomic DNA from the blood cell samples. Library preparation used the immunoSEQ multiplex PCR assay. A mixture of 60 forward primers for TCR Vbeta segments and 13 reverse primers for TCR Jbeta segments was used in the multiplex PCR. Amplification of the CDR3 region of rearranged TCR beta genes was performed with a multiplex PCR assay on genomic DNA. Amplified TCR beta libraries were sequenced as 87-base-pair reads on the Illumina HiSeq System. Per the original workflow: A later analysis counted about 76 million unique TCR beta chains across the 550 to 700 repertoires, and 10 million to 11 million of these chains were shared by at least two donors. Raw reads were error-corrected and collapsed into unique sequences with a nearest-neighbor algorithm that merged closely related sequences to remove PCR and sequencing errors. Alignment of CDR3 sequences to IMGT reference sequences was used to assign V, D and J gene segments. For a sequence to be retained, at least a six-nucleotide match to both a V gene segment and a J gene segment was required. Rearrangements were classified as productive when the CDR3 lacked stop codons and remained in frame with V and J, and all other rearrangements were classified as non-productive. CDR3 was defined by IMGT convention, running from the second conserved V-encoded cysteine to the conserved J-encoded phenylalanine. Sequences without an unambiguous match to a single V gene segment were excluded from the earlier analysis of 500 to 700 of the donors. In an earlier analysis of approximately 500 of the donors, a V segment was called functional when productive rearrangements were above 56.7%, and segregating when the standard deviation between donors exceeded 5%. A statistical classification framework was built for diagnosing cytomegalovirus status from the catalog of TCR beta chain sequences. In a later analysis, V and J genes were assigned by comparing TCR nucleotide sequences against IMGT/GENE-DB human TR gene sequences. In a later analysis, CDR3 sequences and most-parsimonious VDJ recombination scenarios were assigned using the TCRdist pipeline. In a later analysis, each TCR beta chain was defined by its CDR3 amino acid sequence together with its V-gene family, and reads lacking a unique V-gene family were excluded. To address suspected cross-contamination and a sequencing artifact, a later analysis removed 592 highly shared, low-generation-probability nucleotide sequences. For each public chain, a later analysis derived a clonal expansion index from normalized ranks of inferred template counts within each repertoire. In a later analysis, generation probabilities were computed with a VDJ recombination model fitted to out-of-frame rearrangements, and the resulting probabilities were checked against IGoR. In a later analysis, hypergeometric tests were used to score TCR-TCR, TCR-HLA and TCR-CMV co-occurrence, with a repertoire-size bias correction applied to TCR pairs. To estimate false discovery rates, a later analysis permuted the HLA or CMV assignments 20 times. In a later analysis, co-occurring TCRs were grouped with DBSCAN, and TCRdist sequence similarity was added when clustering was performed within HLA-allele-positive subsets. For co-occurrence clustering, repertoires with fewer than 30,000 or more than 120,000 public chains were excluded, along with four to six repertoires with anomalous nucleotide sharing. TCRdb carries this immuneACCESS record with in-frame sequences only. Its versions omit some clonotypes, under half of them owing to an unresolved V gene in the studies checked, with the rest unexplained. The V and J calls and clone size are taken from that table; D and trimming were inferred from the DNA. The table for this sample lists over 110,000 clones; 82% of them were counted only once. The biggest ten clones account for less than 3% of the sample.

Results the study describes overall, beyond this receptor: Strong co-occurrence of HLA alleles, especially DR and DQ, made assigning TCR associations to individual alleles difficult. Broadly in line with IMGT annotations, most TCR beta V segments showed up in productive rearrangements about 87% or about 30% of the time in an earlier analysis of approximately 640 of the donors. The presence/absence analyses assumed that sequencing depth was roughly uniform across donors, and that assumption may not be true. Compared with equally common non-associated chains, HLA-associated TCR beta chains in a later analysis were more clonally expanded and had lower generation probabilities. According to a later analysis, parvovirus B19, influenza, CMV and Epstein-Barr virus appeared linked to several top co-occurrence clusters. Some IMGT-functional V segments, including TRBV6-2 and TRBV6-3, could not be distinguished by the 87-base-pair reads and were therefore excluded. The authors suggested that the approach could potentially be extended to other disease states and immunological phenotypes. In a later analysis, about 17,000 TCR beta sequences were associated with specific HLA alleles at a false discovery rate of 0.05. Because HLA typing was unavailable for some donors at each locus, only the typed subset was used in association tests. In vitro tests confirmed that a few of the cytomegalovirus-associated TCR beta chains recognize cytomegalovirus antigens. In the study, about 150 TCR beta chains were listed as associated with cytomegalovirus. A later genetic analysis associated a missense DCLRE1C variant with V-gene and J-gene trimming of TCR beta chains, and an independent cohort replicated the association. Compared with the approximately 670-donor mean, donors in an Asian-associated ancestry cluster had fewer N-insertions in productive TCRs, according to a later genetic analysis. In a later analysis, TCR association rates were found to vary across HLA loci, with the most associated TCRs seen for DRB1 alleles and the fewest for HLA-C alleles. In a later analysis, most CMV-associated TCR beta chains were found to appear HLA-restricted, with HLA associations seemingly driven largely by CMV exposure. Correlated functional status among segregating V segments might be attributable to linkage disequilibrium, but an unknown experimental factor could not be ruled out. The earlier analysis of some 560 of the donors excluded some 15 rarely observed V segments, including chromosome 9 orphons, because counts were too low. The only immune exposure information available for the cohort was CMV serostatus. A further reported finding was that TCR beta sequences accurately predicted the HLA-A and HLA-B alleles for most subjects in the first cohort. The sequencing pipeline was judged likely to have produced a cluster of highly shared sequence variants as a technical artifact. Most TCR sequences were observed very rarely across donors, whereas some public TCRs were present in many individuals. The classifier was reported to diagnose cytomegalovirus status with high specificity and sensitivity in both the original and validation cohorts. Only TCR beta chains were sequenced in this cohort, and the absence of alpha or paired-chain data limited detectable features.

The sample consisted of PBMCs. The chain was built from TRBV4-2 and TRBJ1-4; 7 bases in the junction line up with TRBD1. This clonotype was sampled from a male donor in good health and CMV-seronegative. The sequenced DNA: TGTGCCAGCAGCCGACAGGGATCGGGTGAAAAACTGTTTTTT. This gives the protein CASSRQGSGEKLFF.